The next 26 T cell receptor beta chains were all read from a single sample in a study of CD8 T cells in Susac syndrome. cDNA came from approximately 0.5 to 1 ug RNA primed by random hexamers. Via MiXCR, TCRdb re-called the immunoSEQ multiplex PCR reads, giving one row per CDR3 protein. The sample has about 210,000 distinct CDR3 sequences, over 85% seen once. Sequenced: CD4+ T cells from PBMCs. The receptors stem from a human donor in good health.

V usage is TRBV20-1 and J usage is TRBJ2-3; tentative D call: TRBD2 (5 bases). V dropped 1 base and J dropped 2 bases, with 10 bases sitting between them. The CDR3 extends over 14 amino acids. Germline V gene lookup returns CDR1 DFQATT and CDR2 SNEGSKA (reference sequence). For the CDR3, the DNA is TGCAGTGCTAGAGTTCGGGGAACCACAGATACGCAGTATTTT. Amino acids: CSARVRGTTDTQYF.

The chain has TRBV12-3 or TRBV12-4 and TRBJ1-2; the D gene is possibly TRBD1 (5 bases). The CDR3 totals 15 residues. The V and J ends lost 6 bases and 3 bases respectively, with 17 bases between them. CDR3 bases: TGTGCCAGCAGCCGGACCAATGGGGGAGACTATGGCTACACCTTC. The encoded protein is CASSRTNGGDYGYTF.

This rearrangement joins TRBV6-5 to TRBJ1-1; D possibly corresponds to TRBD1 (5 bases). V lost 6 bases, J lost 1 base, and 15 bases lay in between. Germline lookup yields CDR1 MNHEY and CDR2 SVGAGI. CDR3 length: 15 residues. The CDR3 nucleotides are TGTGCCAGCAGCCGGGTGTGGGGCGAGAACACTGAAGCTTTCTTT. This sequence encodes CASSRVWGENTEAFF.

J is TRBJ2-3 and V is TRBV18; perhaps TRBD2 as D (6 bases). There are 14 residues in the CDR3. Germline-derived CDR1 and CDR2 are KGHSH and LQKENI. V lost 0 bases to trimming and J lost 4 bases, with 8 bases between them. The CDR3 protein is CASSPPTRADTQYF. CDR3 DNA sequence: TGTGCCAGCTCACCACCGACTAGGGCAGATACGCAGTATTTT.

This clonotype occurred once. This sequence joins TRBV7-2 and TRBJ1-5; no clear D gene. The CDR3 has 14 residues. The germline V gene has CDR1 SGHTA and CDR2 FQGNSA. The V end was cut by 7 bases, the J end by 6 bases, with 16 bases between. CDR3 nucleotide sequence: TGTGCCAGCACCGCAACCCCGGCTCGTCAGCCCCAGCATTTT. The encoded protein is CASTATPARQPQHF.

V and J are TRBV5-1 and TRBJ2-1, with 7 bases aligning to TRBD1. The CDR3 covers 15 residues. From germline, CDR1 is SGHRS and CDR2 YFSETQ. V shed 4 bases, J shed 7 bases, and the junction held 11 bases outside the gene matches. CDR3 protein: CASSADRRSANEQFF. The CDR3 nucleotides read TGCGCCAGCAGCGCGGACAGGCGTTCGGCGAATGAGCAGTTCTTC.

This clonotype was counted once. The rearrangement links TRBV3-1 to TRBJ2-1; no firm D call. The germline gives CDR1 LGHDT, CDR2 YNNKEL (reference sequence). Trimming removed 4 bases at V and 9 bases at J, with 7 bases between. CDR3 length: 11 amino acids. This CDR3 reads CASSLLREQFF. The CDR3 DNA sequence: TGTGCCAGCAGCCTCTTACGTGAGCAGTTCTTC.

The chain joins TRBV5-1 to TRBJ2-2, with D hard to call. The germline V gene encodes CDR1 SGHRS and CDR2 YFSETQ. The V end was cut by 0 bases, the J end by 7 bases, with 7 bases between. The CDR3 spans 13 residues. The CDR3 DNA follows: TGCGCCAGCAGCTTGGAACTCGACGGGGAGCTGTTTTTT. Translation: CASSLELDGELFF.

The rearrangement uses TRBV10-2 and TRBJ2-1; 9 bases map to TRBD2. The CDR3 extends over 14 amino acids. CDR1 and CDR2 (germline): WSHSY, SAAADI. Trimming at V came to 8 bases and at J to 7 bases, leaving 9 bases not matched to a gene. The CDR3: CASGPGLASNEQFF. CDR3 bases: TGCGCCAGCGGACCGGGACTAGCCTCGAATGAGCAGTTCTTC.

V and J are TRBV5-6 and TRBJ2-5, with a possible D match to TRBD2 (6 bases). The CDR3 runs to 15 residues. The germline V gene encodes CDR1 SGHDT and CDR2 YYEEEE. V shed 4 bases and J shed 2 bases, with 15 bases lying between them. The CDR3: CASSNGGTAQETQYF. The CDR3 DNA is TGTGCCAGCAGCAACGGCGGGACGGCTCAAGAGACCCAGTACTTC. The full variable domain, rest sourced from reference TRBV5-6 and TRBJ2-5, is DAGVTQSPTHLIKTRGQQVTLRCSPKSGHDTVSWYQQALGQGPQFIFQYYEEEERQRGNFPDRFSGHQFPNYSSELNVNALLLGDSALYLCASSNGGTAQETQYFGPGTRLLVL.

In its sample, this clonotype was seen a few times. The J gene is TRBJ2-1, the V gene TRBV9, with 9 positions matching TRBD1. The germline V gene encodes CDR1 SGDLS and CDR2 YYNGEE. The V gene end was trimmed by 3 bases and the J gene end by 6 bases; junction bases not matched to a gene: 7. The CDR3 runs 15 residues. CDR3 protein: CASSARGQGPNEQFF. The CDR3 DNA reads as TGTGCCAGCAGCGCGAGGGGACAGGGTCCCAATGAGCAGTTCTTC.

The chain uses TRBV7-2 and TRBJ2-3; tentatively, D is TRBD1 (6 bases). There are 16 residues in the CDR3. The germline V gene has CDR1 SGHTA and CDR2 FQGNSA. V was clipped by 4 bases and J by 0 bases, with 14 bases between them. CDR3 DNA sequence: TGTGCCAGCAGCTCCCGGGAAGGGGGTAGCACAGATACGCAGTATTTT. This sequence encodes CASSSREGGSTDTQYF.

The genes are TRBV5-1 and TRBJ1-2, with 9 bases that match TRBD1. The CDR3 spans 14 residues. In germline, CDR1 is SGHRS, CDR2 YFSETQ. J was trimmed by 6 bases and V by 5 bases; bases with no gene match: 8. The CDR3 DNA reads TGCGCCAGCAGAGGTACAGGGGGCAGTAATGGCTACACCTTC. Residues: CASRGTGGSNGYTF.

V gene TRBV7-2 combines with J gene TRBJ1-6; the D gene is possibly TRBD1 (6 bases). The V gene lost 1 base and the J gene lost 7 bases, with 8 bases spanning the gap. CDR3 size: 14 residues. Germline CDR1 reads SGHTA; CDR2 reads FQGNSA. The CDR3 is CASSLGTANSPLHF. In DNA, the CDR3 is TGTGCCAGCAGCTTAGGGACAGCCAATTCACCCCTCCACTTT.

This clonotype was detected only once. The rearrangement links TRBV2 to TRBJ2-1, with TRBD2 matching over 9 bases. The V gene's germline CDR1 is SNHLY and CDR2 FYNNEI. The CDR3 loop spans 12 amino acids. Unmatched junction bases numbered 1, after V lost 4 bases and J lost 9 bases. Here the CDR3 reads CASSGTSVEQFF. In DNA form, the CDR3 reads TGTGCCAGCAGTGGGACTAGCGTTGAGCAGTTCTTC.

The CDR3 protein is CASSQDRPTRRGAKNIQYF. CDR3 DNA: TGCGCCAGCAGCCAAGATCGGCCCACTAGGAGAGGTGCCAAAAACATTCAGTACTTC. V is TRBV4-1 and J is TRBJ2-4, with a tentative D call TRBD2 (5 bases). Germline CDR1 is MGHRA and CDR2 is YSYEKL. V was cut by 0 bases and J by 1 base, with 19 bases left in between. CDR3 length equals 19 residues.

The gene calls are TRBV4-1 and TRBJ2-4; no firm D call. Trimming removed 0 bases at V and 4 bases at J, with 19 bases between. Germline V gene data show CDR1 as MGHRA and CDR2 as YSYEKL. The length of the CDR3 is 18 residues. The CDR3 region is CASSQDRLGISTKNIQYF. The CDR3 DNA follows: TGCGCCAGCAGCCAAGATAGATTGGGGATCTCTACGAAAAACATTCAGTACTTC.

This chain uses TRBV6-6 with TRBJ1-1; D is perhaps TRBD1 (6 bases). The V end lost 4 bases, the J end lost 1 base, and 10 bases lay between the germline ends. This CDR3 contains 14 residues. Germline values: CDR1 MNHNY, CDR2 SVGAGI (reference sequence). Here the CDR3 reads CASSFGGKNTEAFF. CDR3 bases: TGTGCCAGCAGTTTCGGGGGCAAGAACACTGAAGCTTTCTTT.

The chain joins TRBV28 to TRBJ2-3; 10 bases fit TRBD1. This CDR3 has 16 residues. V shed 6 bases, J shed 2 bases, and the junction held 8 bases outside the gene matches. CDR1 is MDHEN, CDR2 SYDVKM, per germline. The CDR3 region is CASRSPGQGHTDTQYF. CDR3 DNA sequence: TGTGCCAGCAGAAGTCCGGGACAGGGGCACACAGATACGCAGTATTTT.

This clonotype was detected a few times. This CDR3 is CASSSGSGGVRPQHF. Written as DNA, the CDR3 is TGTGCCAGTAGTTCCGGCAGCGGGGGAGTTAGGCCCCAGCATTTT. The chain links TRBV19 to TRBJ1-5; D perhaps matches TRBD1 (5 bases). Trimming cost V 5 bases and J 9 bases, with 20 bases left between them. CDR3 length equals 15 residues. The germline V gene has CDR1 LNHDA and CDR2 SQIVND (reference sequence).

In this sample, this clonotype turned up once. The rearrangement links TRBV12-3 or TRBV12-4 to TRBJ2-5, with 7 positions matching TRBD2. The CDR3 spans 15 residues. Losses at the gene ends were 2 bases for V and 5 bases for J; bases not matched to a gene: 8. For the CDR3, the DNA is TGTGCCAGCAGTTTAAAAGCGACGCGGGGGGAGACCCAGTACTTC. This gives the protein CASSLKATRGETQYF.

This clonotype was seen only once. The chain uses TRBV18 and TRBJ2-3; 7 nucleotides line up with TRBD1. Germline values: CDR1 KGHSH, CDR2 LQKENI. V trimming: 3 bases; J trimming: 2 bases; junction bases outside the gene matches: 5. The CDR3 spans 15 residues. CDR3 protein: CASSPAGTATDTQYF. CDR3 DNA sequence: TGTGCCAGCTCACCGGCCGGGACAGCCACAGATACGCAGTATTTT.

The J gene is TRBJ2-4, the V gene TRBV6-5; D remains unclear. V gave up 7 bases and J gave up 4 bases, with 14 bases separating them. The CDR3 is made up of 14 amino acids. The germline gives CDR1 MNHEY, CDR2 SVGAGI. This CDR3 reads CASTPLASKNIQYF. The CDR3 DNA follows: TGTGCCAGCACCCCCCTGGCCAGTAAAAACATTCAGTACTTC.

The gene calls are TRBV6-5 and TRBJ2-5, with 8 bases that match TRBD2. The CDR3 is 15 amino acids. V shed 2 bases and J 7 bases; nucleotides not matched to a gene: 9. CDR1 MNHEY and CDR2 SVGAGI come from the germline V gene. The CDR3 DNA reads TGTGCCAGCAGTTACGGTGGACTAGCTACGTGGACCCAGTACTTC. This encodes CASSYGGLATWTQYF.

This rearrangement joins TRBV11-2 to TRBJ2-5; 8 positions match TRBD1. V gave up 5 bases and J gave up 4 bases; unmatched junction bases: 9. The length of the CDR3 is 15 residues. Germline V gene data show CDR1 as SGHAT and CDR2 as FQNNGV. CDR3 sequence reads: CASSANRGSRETQYF. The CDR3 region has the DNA TGTGCCAGCAGCGCGAACAGGGGGAGCCGAGAGACCCAGTACTTC.

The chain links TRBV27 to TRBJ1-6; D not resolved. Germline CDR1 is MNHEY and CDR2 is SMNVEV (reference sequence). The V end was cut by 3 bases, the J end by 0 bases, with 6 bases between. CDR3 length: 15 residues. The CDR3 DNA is TGTGCCAGCAGTTTGGGGAGCTCCTATAATTCACCCCTCCACTTT. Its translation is CASSLGSSYNSPLHF.